The T cell receptor beta chain under discussion was sequenced for a study of T cells after yellow fever vaccination. Broader study findings: The booster response re-showed most primary clones: around 96% CD4, roughly 91% CD8. Across the CD4 and CD8 compartments, a small share of clonotypes was present in both.

This clonotype appeared many times. Antigen unknown. Generation of TCR cDNA used 5'RACE template switching (which added a universal primer site and UMIs). TCRdb redid the calling of the 5' RACE reads with MiXCR, one entry per CDR3 protein. This table has 500,000 to 650,000 distinct CDR3 sequences, about a sixth appearing once. Germline V CDR1 and CDR2: SGHRS, YFSETQ. V lost 4 bases and J lost 6, with 13 bases in between. The CDR3 length is 14 residues. The TCR comes from a man aged 18 to 35 who received the YFV17D yellow fever vaccine. This material consisted of PBMCs, taken less than 6 days after the first yellow fever vaccination. The chain couples TRBV5-1 to TRBJ1-4; possibly TRBD1 for D (5 bases). CDR3 residues: CASSGGAEDEKLFF. CDR3 nucleotides: TGCGCCAGCAGCGGGGGTGCAGAGGATGAAAAACTGTTTTTT.